A single sample gave rise to the 29 T cell receptor beta chains below, sequenced in a study of CD8+ T cells in alopecia areata. Investigators isolated RNA and reverse transcribed it into cDNA to act as the sequencing template. Assay: immunoSEQ multiplex PCR; the TCRdb copy retains only in-frame clones and omits some. The sample comprises 150,000 to 200,000 clones, approximately 60% of which are singletons, and approximately 4.8% rests with the top ten. Sequencing was performed on CD4+ T cells sorted from blood. These receptors all stem from a human donor in good health.

The chain couples TRBV7-9 to TRBJ2-1, with D unresolved. Germline CDR1 and CDR2: SEHNR and FQNEAQ (reference sequence). The CDR3 is 9 residues long. The V end was cut by 3 bases, the J end by 15 bases, with 6 bases between. In DNA form, the CDR3 reads TGTGCCAGCAGCTTTCCTCCGTTCTTC. Protein sequence: CASSFPPFF.

The chain carries TRBV7-2 and TRBJ2-1, with 10 bases fitting TRBD2. The V segment lost 2 bases and the J segment 8 bases; nucleotides outside the gene matches: 9. The length of the CDR3 is 16 residues. The germline CDR1 and CDR2 sequences are SGHTA and FQGNSA. The DNA for the CDR3 is TGTGCCAGCAGCTTATTGTCGGCTAGCGGGAGAGATGAGCAGTTCTTC. Amino acid sequence: CASSLLSASGRDEQFF.

The V gene is TRBV11-2, the J gene TRBJ2-1, with TRBD2 identical over 8 bases. Trimming at V came to 2 bases and at J to 4 bases, leaving 16 bases not matched to a gene. Germline V gene lookup returns CDR1 SGHAT and CDR2 FQNNGV. This CDR3 spans 19 amino acids. The CDR3 bases are TGTGCCAGCAGCTTAATAACCCCCAAGCTAGCGGGCCCATACAATGAGCAGTTCTTC. Amino acid sequence: CASSLITPKLAGPYNEQFF.

The rearrangement joins TRBV5-6 to TRBJ1-1; 7 positions agree with TRBD1. The germline V gene encodes CDR1 SGHDT and CDR2 YYEEEE. V was clipped by 5 bases and J by 4 bases; unmatched bases: 5. The CDR3 totals 13 residues. CDR3 in amino acids: CASRGTVRTEAFF. CDR3 nucleotide sequence: TGTGCCAGCAGAGGGACAGTTCGCACTGAAGCTTTCTTT.

The CDR3 nucleotides are TGTGCCAGCAGGGCACCCGGGACAGGGGGGAATCAGCCCCAGCATTTT. The encoded protein is CASRAPGTGGNQPQHF. V and J are TRBV2 and TRBJ1-5, with 11 bases that match TRBD1. The CDR3 totals 16 residues. J lost 4 bases, V lost 6 bases, and 8 bases had no gene match. Per the germline V gene, CDR1 is SNHLY and CDR2 is FYNNEI.

CDR3 in DNA: TGTGCCTGGAAATCGAGCTATGGCTACACCTTC. Protein sequence: CAWKSSYGYTF. The chain employs TRBV30 and TRBJ1-2; D gene uncertain. CDR3 length equals 11 residues. Germline assignment: CDR1 GTSNPN and CDR2 SVGIG (reference sequence). With 4 bases removed from V and 4 bases from J, the gap between germline ends came to 7 bases.

This clone has a handful of counts. This chain uses TRBV2 with TRBJ2-5, with D hard to call. CDR1 is SNHLY and CDR2 is FYNNEI in the germline V gene. The CDR3 extends over 10 amino acids. Trimming shortened V by 7 bases and J by 5 bases, and 5 bases separated the two germline ends. The CDR3 sequence: CASTRETQYF. The CDR3 bases are TGTGCCAGCACTCGGGAGACCCAGTACTTC. Together with reference TRBV2 and TRBJ2-5, the CDR3 gives the full variable domain: EPEVTQTPSHQVTQMGQEVILRCVPISNHLYFYWYRQILGQKVEFLVSFYNNEISEKSEIFDDQFSVERPDGSNFTLKIRSTKLEDSAMYFCASTRETQYFGPGTRLLVL.

This chain joins TRBV30 and TRBJ2-1; D possibly matches TRBD1 or TRBD2 (5 bases each). This CDR3 contains 18 residues. Trimming left V 0 bases short and J 7 bases short, with 25 bases between. Germline values: CDR1 GTSNPN, CDR2 SVGIG (reference sequence). CDR3: CAWSVRGRGHLLGNEQFF. The CDR3 bases are TGTGCCTGGAGTGTGAGGGGTAGGGGTCATCTCCTGGGAAATGAGCAGTTCTTC.

A few counts support this clone. The J gene is TRBJ2-3, the V gene TRBV7-2; D unresolved. The CDR3 is made up of 13 amino acids. Germline V gene data show CDR1 as SGHTA and CDR2 as FQGNSA. Trimming pared 5 bases from V and 5 bases from J, leaving 11 bases between. The CDR3 is CASSLVGVDTQYF. The CDR3 DNA reads as TGTGCCAGCAGCCTCGTTGGCGTAGATACGCAGTATTTT.

The V call is TRBV29-1, the J call TRBJ2-1; the match to TRBD2 covers 11 bases. Trimming at V came to 7 bases and at J to 12 bases, leaving 8 bases not matched to a gene. The germline CDR1 and CDR2 sequences are SQVTM and ANQGSEA. The CDR3 has 12 amino acids. This CDR3 reads CSARLAGRVQFF. The CDR3 region has the DNA TGCAGCGCTCGACTAGCGGGAAGGGTGCAGTTCTTC.

The CDR3 loop is CASSESGRTFF. The DNA of the CDR3 is TGTGCCAGCAGTGAATCGGGCCGCACTTTCTTT. V is TRBV6-5 and J is TRBJ1-1; D is unresolved. CDR1 is MNHEY and CDR2 is SVGAGI in the germline V gene. This CDR3 spans 11 amino acids. Deletions cut 5 bases from V and 12 bases from J, with 13 bases between.

The rearrangement uses TRBV5-1 and TRBJ2-1, with D perhaps assigned TRBD1 or TRBD2 (5 bases each). This CDR3 has 12 residues. CDR1 and CDR2 from the germline V gene are SGHRS and YFSETQ. The V end lost 10 bases, the J end lost 10 bases, and 18 bases lay between the germline ends. Here the CDR3 reads CASRGPTLEQFF. CDR3 DNA: TGCGCCTCAAGGGGACCCACCCTCGAGCAGTTCTTC.

The chain combines TRBV14 with TRBJ2-7, with D maybe TRBD2 (6 bases). CDR3 length equals 18 residues. Trimming cost V 0 bases and J 0 bases, with 18 bases left between them. Germline CDR1 and CDR2: SGHDN and FVKESK. CDR3 nucleotide sequence: TGTGCCAGCAGCCAAGAAGCTCGGAGCGGGCCAAGCTCCTACGAGCAGTACTTC. Its protein product is CASSQEARSGPSSYEQYF.

V and J are TRBV5-1 and TRBJ2-3; the match to TRBD1 covers 8 bases. The V gene end was trimmed by 0 bases and the J gene end by 5 bases; junction bases not matched to a gene: 2. The CDR3 is 14 residues long. Germline CDR1 reads SGHRS; CDR2 reads YFSETQ. This chain's CDR3 is CASSLGQGLDTQYF. The CDR3 nucleotides are TGCGCCAGCAGCTTGGGACAGGGGCTAGATACGCAGTATTTT.

The CDR3 DNA reads as TGTGCCAGCAGCCAGACTAGCCTTACCACAGATACGCAGTATTTT. This translates into CASSQTSLTTDTQYF. This sequence joins TRBV28 and TRBJ2-3, with 7 bases matching TRBD2. CDR3 length equals 15 residues. The J segment lost 2 bases and the V segment lost 6 bases, leaving 8 bases of the junction unmatched. Germline CDR1 and CDR2: MDHEN and SYDVKM.

J is TRBJ2-6 and V is TRBV5-4; possibly TRBD1 for D (6 bases). The CDR3 sequence is 15 residues long. Trimming stripped 4 bases from V and 3 bases from J, with 11 bases between. CDR1 is SGHNT and CDR2 is YYREEE in the germline V gene (reference sequence). The CDR3 sequence: CASSRTGRGANVLTF. In DNA form, the CDR3 reads TGTGCCAGCAGCCGAACAGGGCGTGGGGCCAACGTCCTGACTTTC. The whole variable domain, remainder taken from reference TRBV5-4 and TRBJ2-6, is ETGVTQSPTHLIKTRGQQVTLRCSSQSGHNTVSWYQQALGQGPQFIFQYYREEENGRGNFPPRFSGLQFPNYSSELNVNALELDDSALYLCASSRTGRGANVLTFGAGSRLTVL.

This chain uses TRBV27 with TRBJ2-7; perhaps TRBD1 as D (5 bases). Germline-derived CDR1 and CDR2 are MNHEY and SMNVEV (reference sequence). This CDR3 comprises 13 residues. The V gene lost 2 bases and the J gene lost 0 bases, with 5 bases spanning the gap. CDR3 nucleotide sequence: TGTGCCAGCAGTTTACAGGGCTCCTACGAGCAGTACTTC. This encodes CASSLQGSYEQYF.

V is TRBV19 and J is TRBJ2-6; D is undetermined. V shed 7 bases and J shed 1 base, with 8 bases lying between them. The CDR3 consists of 14 residues. Germline CDR1 LNHDA, CDR2 SQIVND (reference sequence). CDR3 DNA sequence: TGTGCCAGTACGTTCGGGTCTGGGGCCAACGTCCTGACTTTC. Amino acid sequence: CASTFGSGANVLTF.

This clone was picked up a small number of times. The genes are TRBV25-1 and TRBJ1-2, with D perhaps TRBD1 (5 bases). The CDR3 length is 14 residues. CDR1 is MGHDK, CDR2 SYGVNS, per germline. Trimming pared 4 bases from V and 5 bases from J, leaving 14 bases between. CDR3 in DNA: TGTGCCAGCAGTGCTTCCGGGACGGTTTATGGCTACACCTTC. It codes for CASSASGTVYGYTF.

Notes on this clone: An end of the junction differs from the germline gene, which may be a read error. The gene calls are TRBV19 and TRBJ2-1; 7 bases map to TRBD2. The CDR3 runs 12 residues. The germline V gene encodes CDR1 LNHDA and CDR2 SQIVND (reference sequence). The CDR3 is CASSRDYDEQFF. The DNA of the CDR3 is TGTGCCAGTAGTAGGGACTACGATGAGCAGTTCTTC.

The chain employs TRBV7-9 and TRBJ2-7; weak D call: TRBD2 (5 bases). The germline gives CDR1 SEHNR, CDR2 FQNEAQ (reference sequence). Trimming took 6 bases from V and 5 from J, leaving 20 bases between them. The CDR3 consists of 15 residues. The CDR3: CASRTLRDQSDEQYF. The CDR3 DNA sequence: TGTGCCAGCAGAACCCTGAGGGATCAGTCGGACGAGCAGTACTTC.

The chain recombines TRBV10-3 with TRBJ2-1; D possibly matches TRBD1 or TRBD2 (5 bases each). Germline values: CDR1 ENHRY, CDR2 SYGVKD. The length of the CDR3 is 13 residues. The germline V and J ends were trimmed by 10 bases and 9 bases, with 19 bases remaining between them. The CDR3 region has the DNA TGTGCCACTGGGACGGACCTCTCCGTTGAGCAGTTCTTC. It specifies CATGTDLSVEQFF.

This rearrangement joins TRBV5-4 to TRBJ2-5, with D perhaps matching TRBD1 or TRBD2 (5 bases each). Germline V CDR1 and CDR2: SGHNT, YYREEE (reference sequence). The ends were cut back, 4 bases at V and 2 bases at J, with 15 bases in the middle. This CDR3 is built from 15 residues. The CDR3 sequence: CASSLTTGPQETQYF. For the CDR3, the DNA is TGTGCCAGCAGCCTTACTACGGGGCCTCAAGAGACCCAGTACTTC.

The rearrangement links TRBV9 to TRBJ2-3, with D possibly matching TRBD2 (6 bases). CDR1 and CDR2 from the germline V gene are SGDLS and YYNGEE. The length of the CDR3 is 17 residues. V lost 3 bases, J lost 1 base, and 18 bases lay in between. In nucleotides, the CDR3 is TGTGCCAGCAGCGCCCAGATCGGGAGTTCGGGCACAGATACGCAGTATTTT. It specifies CASSAQIGSSGTDTQYF.

The sample holds a few counts of this clone. The rearrangement uses TRBV23-1 and TRBJ1-2, with 7 positions matching TRBD1. TRBV23-1 is noted as an ORF with a role that remains uncertain. V trimming: 6 bases; J trimming: 8 bases; junction bases outside the gene matches: 12. This CDR3 is built from 14 residues. This CDR3 is CASSPEGAKGGYTF. CDR3 bases: TGCGCCAGCAGCCCAGAGGGGGCGAAAGGGGGCTACACCTTC.

This clone was counted a few times. The chain employs TRBV2 and TRBJ2-5; 14 bases are shared with TRBD2. Germline CDR1 is SNHLY and CDR2 is FYNNEI. CDR3 size: 14 residues. Unmatched junction bases numbered 3, after V lost 11 bases and J lost 1 base. The CDR3 coding sequence is TGTGCCGGGACTAGCGGGAGTGCCCAAGAGACCCAGTACTTC. Amino acid sequence: CAGTSGSAQETQYF.

V gene TRBV29-1 combines with J gene TRBJ2-3, with D tentatively TRBD2 (5 bases). Trimming stripped 4 bases from V and 4 bases from J, with 12 bases between. From germline, CDR1 is SQVTM and CDR2 ANQGSEA. The CDR3 has 13 residues. CDR3 sequence (DNA): TGCAGCGTTGTCGGGATCGGGGCAGATACGCAGTATTTT. The encoded protein is CSVVGIGADTQYF.

The chain recombines TRBV5-1 with TRBJ1-1; D gene uncertain. CDR3 size: 12 residues. V lost 1 base, J lost 3 bases, and 4 bases lay in between. Per the germline V gene, CDR1 is SGHRS and CDR2 is YFSETQ. CDR3 sequence (DNA): TGCGCCAGCAGCTTGCTGGACACTGAAGCTTTCTTT. Translation gives CASSLLDTEAFF.

The V call is TRBV28, the J call TRBJ1-5, with no clear D. Per the germline V gene, CDR1 is MDHEN and CDR2 is SYDVKM. V lost 3 bases and J lost 7, with 10 bases in between. This CDR3 is built from 13 residues. The CDR3 spells CASSLATGQPQHF. The CDR3 DNA reads TGTGCCAGCAGTTTGGCTACGGGCCAGCCCCAGCATTTT.